This T cell receptor beta chain was documented in a study of shared clonotypes between healthy human individuals. Findings of the study overall: Some clonotypes were shared by all four sorted-subset donors, while others were not shared. The non-shared ones had lower generation probabilities than the shared ones.

Profiled with immunoSEQ multiplex PCR; TCRdb holds only in-frame clones, not every one. This sample has hundreds of thousands of clones; about 95% occur once, and the top ten carry about 0.11%. This clone was recorded only once. What it binds is not known. CD8 cells classed as naive were CD45RO-negative and positively selected for CCR7, excluding terminally differentiated effector memory CD45RA+ cells. V lost 9 bases and J lost 4, with 16 bases in between. Germline V gene sequence: CDR1 MDHEN, CDR2 SYDVKM. The CDR3 is made up of 14 amino acids. This sequence was found in a woman aged 25 to 39 in good health. J is TRBJ1-5 and V is TRBV28; D not resolved. Sequencing used naive CD8+ T cells sorted from blood. CDR3 in DNA: TGTGCCAGTCTCGTCGGGAGCCCAAATCAGCCCCAGCATTTT. Residues: CASLVGSPNQPQHF.